These 15 T cell receptor beta chains were sequenced from one sample in a study of blood T cells in healthy people across ages. PCR was performed a second time for roughly 7 to 12 cycles using a sample-barcoded 5' primer and a J-beta primer mix. TCRdb analysed the 5' RACE reads with MiXCR anew, one entry per CDR3 protein. The sample lists about 690,000 distinct CDR3 sequences; around 41% were seen once. The sequencing input was blood. These receptors all stem from an elderly man in good health.

The J gene is TRBJ2-1, the V gene TRBV7-2; TRBD2 aligns across 8 bases. Trimming at V came to 4 bases and at J to 4 bases, leaving 6 bases not matched to a gene. The CDR3 has 15 residues. The V gene's germline CDR1 is SGHTA and CDR2 FQGNSA. The CDR3 region has the DNA TGTGCCAGCAGCTCTACTAGCGGACAATACAATGAGCAGTTCTTC. Translation: CASSSTSGQYNEQFF.

The gene calls are TRBV6-2 or TRBV6-3 and TRBJ2-5, with 7 bases fitting TRBD1. CDR3 size: 14 residues. Per the germline V gene, CDR1 is MNHEY and CDR2 is SVGEGT. The V and J ends lost 5 bases and 4 bases, in that order; junction bases with no gene match: 7. The chain's CDR3 is CASSVTGVSETQYF. CDR3 sequence (DNA): TGTGCCAGCAGTGTCACAGGGGTATCAGAGACCCAGTACTTC.

There are a few counts of this clonotype. V is TRBV29-1 and J is TRBJ2-1, with 8 nucleotides matching TRBD2. J was trimmed by 7 bases and V by 5 bases; bases with no gene match: 13. The CDR3 has 15 residues. Germline V gene lookup returns CDR1 SQVTM and CDR2 ANQGSEA. The CDR3: CSVSRFSGGPNEQFF. CDR3 nucleotide sequence: TGCAGCGTTTCCCGGTTTTCGGGAGGGCCAAATGAGCAGTTCTTC.

The chain uses TRBV11-1 and TRBJ2-3; D is possibly TRBD2 (5 bases). Germline V gives CDR1 SGHAT, CDR2 FQDESV (reference sequence). The CDR3 runs 15 residues. Between the trimmed V and J ends, which lost 3 bases and 1 base, there was a span of 11 bases. The CDR3 spells CASSFMSGRTDTQYF. CDR3 bases: TGTGCCAGCAGCTTTATGAGCGGACGCACAGATACGCAGTATTTT.

The sample holds a few counts of this clonotype. This sequence joins TRBV5-1 and TRBJ2-1; 8 nucleotides line up with TRBD2. V shed 1 base, J shed 2 bases, and the junction held 17 bases outside the gene matches. This CDR3 region has 20 residues. Per the germline V gene, CDR1 is SGHRS and CDR2 is YFSETQ. CDR3 protein: CASSLTTGTRVGGTYNEQFF. The CDR3 coding sequence is TGCGCCAGCAGCTTGACAACCGGGACTAGGGTAGGTGGGACCTACAATGAGCAGTTCTTC.

The chain uses TRBV5-1 and TRBJ1-1; no reliable D call. V lost 0 bases to trimming and J lost 4 bases, with 13 bases between them. Germline CDR1 and CDR2: SGHRS and YFSETQ. The CDR3 spans 15 residues. Written as DNA, the CDR3 is TGCGCCAGCAGCTTGGATAGCGGAGTGGGCACTGAAGCTTTCTTT. Translated: CASSLDSGVGTEAFF.

This clonotype was found once. The chain links TRBV6-2 or TRBV6-3 to TRBJ1-1; D is undetermined. Trimming took off 4 bases at V and 4 bases at J, with 16 bases between the two ends. CDR3 length equals 15 residues. Per the germline V gene, CDR1 is MNHEY and CDR2 is SVGEGT. The DNA of the CDR3 is TGTGCCAGCAGTTGGTTTCGAGGGCCTTTCACTGAAGCTTTCTTT. Translating it yields CASSWFRGPFTEAFF.

The chain is built from TRBV6-2 or TRBV6-3 and TRBJ1-5; 7 bases match TRBD1. This CDR3 has 14 residues. V was pared by 10 bases and J by 6 bases, with 12 bases of the junction left unmatched. Germline V CDR1 and CDR2: MNHEY, SVGEGT. The CDR3 protein is CATTWDSNSQPQHF. As DNA, the CDR3 is TGTGCCACGACCTGGGACAGTAACAGTCAGCCCCAGCATTTT.

The chain couples TRBV6-1 to TRBJ2-1, with 10 bases matching TRBD1. The CDR3 is 14 amino acids. Looked up from germline, CDR1 is MNHNS and CDR2 is SASEGT. V lost 11 bases and J lost 6; bases outside the gene matches: 10. The CDR3 DNA reads TGTGCCGCCCATGCCGGGACAGGGGTCAATGAGCAGTTCTTC. Protein: CAAHAGTGVNEQFF.

The V gene is TRBV7-6, the J gene TRBJ2-5; TRBD1 aligns across 9 bases. TRBJ2-7 matches the DNA end more closely, so the J call is doubtful. The CDR3 has 15 amino acids. In germline, CDR1 is SGHVS, CDR2 FNYEAQ. The CDR3: CASSRVPGQGYEQYF. The CDR3 DNA sequence: TGTGCCAGCAGCCGGGTACCGGGACAGGGTTACGAGCAGTACTTC.

This clonotype was seen a handful of times. The chain is built from TRBV5-1 and TRBJ2-4; either TRBD1 or TRBD2 may supply D (6 bases each). This CDR3 region has 16 residues. Per germline, CDR1 SGHRS and CDR2 YFSETQ. Trimming removed 0 bases at V and 2 bases at J, with 12 bases between. The CDR3 nucleotides read TGCGCCAGCAGCTTGGTCGTAGGGGGGACCAAAAACATTCAGTACTTC. Protein product: CASSLVVGGTKNIQYF.

This clonotype showed up just a few times. V and J are TRBV7-2 and TRBJ1-1; D remains ambiguous. The CDR3 is 15 residues long. Trimming cost V 5 bases and J 4 bases, with 17 bases left between them. CDR1 and CDR2 (germline): SGHTA, FQGNSA. In DNA form, the CDR3 reads TGTGCCAGCAGCAAGAATTCGAATCGGGGCACTGAAGCTTTCTTT. This encodes CASSKNSNRGTEAFF. The variable domain in full, completed from reference TRBV7-2 and TRBJ1-1, reads GAGVSQSPSNKVTEKGKDVELRCDPISGHTALYWYRQSLGQGLEFLIYFQGNSAPDKSGLPSDRFSAERTGGSVSTLTIQRTQQEDSAVYLCASSKNSNRGTEAFFGQGTRLTVV.

This chain joins TRBV29-1 and TRBJ1-4, with unresolved D. Per germline, CDR1 SQVTM and CDR2 ANQGSEA. This CDR3 has 12 amino acids. The DNA of the CDR3 is TGCAGTGCGGGGAGGTTTGATGAAAAACTGTTTTTT. Translated: CSAGRFDEKLFF.

The chain joins TRBV5-1 to TRBJ1-1; the D is unclear. The CDR3 has 15 amino acids. V lost 0 bases, J lost 0 bases, and 9 bases lay in between. Germline CDR1 is SGHRS and CDR2 is YFSETQ. The CDR3 DNA sequence: TGCGCCAGCAGCTTGGCTGGAGCCATGAACACTGAAGCTTTCTTT. It is translated as CASSLAGAMNTEAFF.

About this clonotype itself: A junction boundary mismatches the germline segment, possibly from a read error. The gene calls are TRBV18 and TRBJ2-1; D uncertain. There are 15 residues in the CDR3. Germline CDR1 reads KGHSH; CDR2 reads LQKENI. CDR3: CASSPSGPRNNAQFF. The DNA for the CDR3 is TGTGCCAGCTCACCATCGGGCCCCAGGAACAATGCGCAGTTCTTC. Full variable domain (missing parts from reference TRBV18 and TRBJ2-1): NAGVMQNPRHLVRRRGQEARLRCSPMKGHSHVYWYRQLPEEGLKFMVYLQKENIIDESGMPKERFSAEFPKEGPSILRIQQVVRGDSAAYFCASSPSGPRNNAQFFGPGTRLTVL.